This passage covers 6 T cell receptor beta chains from one sample sequenced in a study of OX40 agonist ivuxolimab in advanced cancers. Produced via immunoSEQ multiplex PCR; TCRdb's table is partial and in-frame only. The sample consists of tens of thousands of clones, around nine tenths of them appearing once. The sample in question was CD4+ or CD8+ T cells sorted from blood, obtained in a trial of the OX40 agonist ivuxolimab. Every receptor here comes from an adult with an advanced solid tumor such as melanoma, head and neck, liver or kidney cancer.

The chain joins TRBV6-6 to TRBJ2-1; 10 nucleotides line up with TRBD2. In germline, CDR1 is MNHNY, CDR2 SVGAGI (reference sequence). This CDR3 contains 16 residues. The ends lost 5 bases at V and 3 bases at J; junction bases unmatched: 7. CDR3 nucleotides: TGTGCCAGCAGTCTTTTGGGACTAGCGAACTACAATGAGCAGTTCTTC. It yields the protein CASSLLGLANYNEQFF.

This chain links TRBV2 with TRBJ1-2; a possible D gene is TRBD1 (6 bases). There are 14 residues in the CDR3. Trimming stripped 6 bases from V and 7 bases from J, with 18 bases between. The germline CDR1 and CDR2 sequences are SNHLY and FYNNEI. CDR3 nucleotides: TGTGCCAGCAGGAGGACAGACCAATTGCGTGGCTACACCTTC. Its protein is CASRRTDQLRGYTF.

This sequence joins TRBV4-1 and TRBJ1-5; 8 bases are a match to TRBD1. CDR1 and CDR2 from the germline V gene are MGHRA and YSYEKL. The CDR3 contains 14 residues. The ends lost 1 base at V and 9 bases at J; junction bases unmatched: 5. The CDR3: CASSQGQGHGPQHF. DNA of the CDR3: TGCGCCAGCAGCCAAGGACAGGGGCATGGGCCCCAGCATTTT.

This chain joins TRBV19 and TRBJ2-2; 7 nucleotides agree with TRBD1. This CDR3 has 14 residues. V was pared by 3 bases and J by 6 bases, with 4 bases of the junction left unmatched. Germline V CDR1 and CDR2: LNHDA, SQIVND (reference sequence). The CDR3 reads CASSILTGSGELFF. The CDR3 DNA follows: TGTGCCAGTAGTATCCTGACAGGGTCCGGGGAGCTGTTTTTT. Complete variable domain (other parts from reference TRBV19 and TRBJ2-2): DGGITQSPKYLFRKEGQNVTLSCEQNLNHDAMYWYRQDPGQGLRLIYYSQIVNDFQKGDIAEGYSVSREKKESFPLTVTSAQKNPTAFYLCASSILTGSGELFFGEGSRLTVL.

The chain uses TRBV28 and TRBJ2-1; 8 bases are a match to TRBD2. The germline CDR1 and CDR2 sequences are MDHEN and SYDVKM. The CDR3 totals 13 residues. Unmatched junction bases numbered 3, after V lost 4 bases and J lost 7 bases. Here the CDR3 DNA reads TGTGCCAGCAGTTCGGGGGGGCGGAATGAGCAGTTCTTC. Its protein product is CASSSGGRNEQFF.

V gene TRBV7-6 combines with J gene TRBJ1-2; D unclear. With 2 bases removed from V and 7 bases from J, the gap between germline ends came to 5 bases. Germline V gives CDR1 SGHVS, CDR2 FNYEAQ. CDR3 size: 11 residues. In DNA, the CDR3 is TGTGCCAGCAGCTTATCGAGTGGCTACACCTTC. Encoded protein: CASSLSSGYTF.